Following are 20 T cell receptor beta chains from one sample sequenced in a study of T-cell reconstitution after alpha-beta-depleted transplantation in children. Library preparation (for TCRbeta) was performed with unique molecular identifiers. TCRdb independently ran MiXCR on the PCR reads; one entry per CDR3 protein. The sample carries about 98,000 distinct CDR3 sequences, under 25% recorded once. The sample consisted of PBMCs, taken before TCRalphabeta/CD19-depleted stem cell transplant. Every receptor here comes from a boy younger than 10 with acute lymphoblastic leukemia, due to receive a stem cell transplant.

The rearrangement links TRBV28 to TRBJ2-7; D tentatively fits TRBD1 or TRBD2 (6 bases each). The V gene's germline CDR1 is MDHEN and CDR2 SYDVKM. This CDR3 contains 14 residues. V was clipped by 6 bases and J by 2 bases, with 14 bases between them. The CDR3 region is CASRLGGPTYEQYF. CDR3 in DNA: TGTGCCAGCAGGCTCGGGGGCCCCACCTACGAGCAGTACTTC. The full variable domain, with the rest looked up from reference TRBV28 and TRBJ2-7, is DVKVTQSSRYLVKRTGEKVFLECVQDMDHENMFWYRQDPGLGLRLIYFSYDVKMKEKGDIPEGYSVSREKKERFSLILESASTNQTSMYLCASRLGGPTYEQYFGPGTRLTVT.

This clonotype was observed a few times. CDR3 amino acids: CASRPPGVQNEKLFF. DNA of the CDR3: TGTGCCAGCAGACCTCCGGGGGTCCAGAATGAAAAACTGTTTTTT. This chain uses TRBV12-3 or TRBV12-4 with TRBJ1-4, with D possibly being TRBD1 (5 bases). This CDR3 is 15 amino acids long. The V and J ends lost 6 bases and 5 bases respectively, with 16 bases between them.

This clonotype has ten or more counts. V is TRBV12-3 or TRBV12-4 and J is TRBJ2-1; D uncertain. The CDR3 totals 16 residues. Trimming took off 6 bases at V and 5 bases at J, with 20 bases between the two ends. Written as DNA, the CDR3 is TGTGCCAGCAGCCCATATAGTGGCGGAGCACACAATGAGCAGTTCTTC. Translated: CASSPYSGGAHNEQFF.

This clonotype was seen many times. The chain is built from TRBV12-3 or TRBV12-4 and TRBJ2-5; 8 bases match TRBD1. This CDR3 is built from 16 residues. The trim removed 6 bases at V and 1 base at J, leaving 10 bases unmatched. The CDR3 DNA reads TGTGCCAGCAGCGATAGGAACAGGGGGGCCCAAGAGACCCAGTACTTC. Its protein is CASSDRNRGAQETQYF.

With respect to this clonotype: One junction end disagrees with the germline gene, perhaps due to a read error. The chain couples TRBV20-1 to TRBJ2-1; D is undetermined. This CDR3 has 16 amino acids. Looked up from germline, CDR1 is DFQATT and CDR2 is SNEGSKA (reference sequence). The CDR3 reads CSVGPGRSVYINEQFF. The CDR3 nucleotides read TGCAGTGTTGGCCCTGGCCGGTCAGTTTACATCAATGAGCAGTTTTTC.

This clonotype was picked up a small number of times. The CDR3 nucleotides are TGCGCCAGCAGGGGACAGGGGGCGCGCGCTGAAGCTTTCTTT. This gives the protein CASRGQGARAEAFF. This rearrangement joins TRBV5-1 to TRBJ1-1, with TRBD1 matching over 12 bases. The trim removed 5 bases at V and 6 bases at J, leaving 5 bases unmatched. Germline V gene data show CDR1 as SGHRS and CDR2 as YFSETQ. The CDR3 runs 14 residues. The variable domain in full, with the rest retrieved from reference TRBV5-1 and TRBJ1-1, is KAGVTQTPRYLIKTRGQQVTLSCSPISGHRSVSWYQQTPGQGLQFLFEYFSETQRNKGNFPGRFSGRQFSNSRSEMNVSTLELGDSALYLCASRGQGARAEAFFGQGTRLTVV.

This chain uses TRBV5-6 with TRBJ2-1; 8 bases fit TRBD2. The V gene end was trimmed by 2 bases and the J gene end by 7 bases; junction bases not matched to a gene: 5. Germline CDR1 reads SGHDT; CDR2 reads YYEEEE. This CDR3 is 14 amino acids long. The CDR3 reads CASSFGLAQNEQFF. The CDR3 coding sequence is TGTGCCAGCAGCTTCGGACTAGCCCAGAATGAGCAGTTCTTC. Combining the CDR3 with reference TRBV5-6 and TRBJ2-1 gives the whole variable domain DAGVTQSPTHLIKTRGQQVTLRCSPKSGHDTVSWYQQALGQGPQFIFQYYEEEERQRGNFPDRFSGHQFPNYSSELNVNALLLGDSALYLCASSFGLAQNEQFFGPGTRLTVL.

The table lists this clonotype with a few counts. The V gene is TRBV6-1, the J gene TRBJ1-5, with D hard to call. The CDR3 contains 14 residues. V dropped 10 bases and J dropped 3 bases, with 16 bases sitting between them. The germline CDR1 and CDR2 sequences are MNHNS and SASEGT. CDR3 sequence: CATRLGSNNQPQHF. The CDR3 DNA reads as TGTGCCACCCGGCTAGGGTCGAACAATCAGCCCCAGCATTTT.

The chain joins TRBV4-3 to TRBJ1-2, with no clear D. This CDR3 has 16 residues. Germline V CDR1 and CDR2: LGHNA, YSLEER. V was pared by 0 bases and J by 0 bases, with 11 bases between. The CDR3 loop reads CASSQDVWDPNYGYTF. Written as DNA, the CDR3 is TGCGCCAGCAGCCAAGATGTCTGGGATCCTAACTATGGCTACACCTTC.

This clonotype was observed a handful of times. This chain connects TRBV5-1 to TRBJ2-5; TRBD2 matches at 10 bases. Germline V gives CDR1 SGHRS, CDR2 YFSETQ. After removal of 7 bases from V and 4 bases from J, the junction contained 4 bases not matched to a gene. This CDR3 has 13 residues. The CDR3 spells CASGRLAGETQYF. Written as DNA, the CDR3 is TGCGCCAGCGGCCGACTAGCGGGAGAGACCCAGTACTTC.

This clonotype was counted a few times. The chain uses TRBV20-1 and TRBJ2-1; 11 bases agree with TRBD2. The V and J ends lost 3 bases and 2 bases, in that order; junction bases with no gene match: 9. The germline gives CDR1 DFQATT, CDR2 SNEGSKA (reference sequence). CDR3 size: 17 residues. CDR3 nucleotides: TGCAGTGCTAGCCCGACCGGGACTAGCGGCCCCTACAATGAGCAGTTCTTC. Translation: CSASPTGTSGPYNEQFF.

The V gene is TRBV20-1, the J gene TRBJ2-1; perhaps TRBD2 as D (6 bases). The germline gives CDR1 DFQATT, CDR2 SNEGSKA (reference sequence). Trimming took off 2 bases at V and 6 bases at J, with 14 bases between the two ends. The CDR3 has 14 amino acids. CDR3 nucleotides: TGCAGTGCTAGACGTGGGAGGAAAGTCAATGAGCAGTTCTTC. Its translation: CSARRGRKVNEQFF.

V gene TRBV12-3 or TRBV12-4 combines with J gene TRBJ1-1, with 7 bases aligning to TRBD1. V lost 5 bases, J lost 2 bases, and 11 bases stayed unmatched. The CDR3 covers 16 residues. The CDR3: CASSLDRDWGNTEAFF. The CDR3 DNA sequence: TGTGCCAGCAGTCTCGACAGGGATTGGGGTAACACTGAAGCTTTCTTT.

This clonotype was picked up one time. This sequence joins TRBV12-3 or TRBV12-4 and TRBJ1-3; possibly TRBD1 for D (5 bases). Trimming shortened V by 7 bases and J by 1 base, and 14 bases separated the two germline ends. The CDR3 has 15 amino acids. This CDR3 is CASNNRGASGNTIYF. CDR3 coding DNA: TGTGCCAGCAACAACCGCGGGGCTTCTGGAAACACCATATATTTT.

As DNA, the CDR3 is TGTGCCAGCATCCTGACGACTAGCGGCGACAATGAGCAGTTCTTC. Its protein is CASILTTSGDNEQFF. The chain links TRBV11-2 to TRBJ2-1; 9 bases are a match to TRBD2. CDR1 and CDR2 (germline): SGHAT, FQNNGV. The CDR3 is 15 residues long. Germline trimming cut 7 bases from V and 5 bases from J; bases unmatched to any gene: 9.

There are many counts of this clonotype. The CDR3 here is CASSSYGTANTEAFF. In DNA, the CDR3 is TGCGCCAGCAGCTCTTACGGGACGGCGAACACTGAAGCTTTCTTT. The chain links TRBV5-1 to TRBJ1-1, with D maybe TRBD1 (5 bases). The length of the CDR3 is 15 residues. The germline gives CDR1 SGHRS, CDR2 YFSETQ. V was clipped by 3 bases and J by 1 base, with 13 bases between them.

There are many counts of this clonotype. The chain employs TRBV10-3 and TRBJ2-3; possible D gene TRBD1, 5 bases. This CDR3 spans 14 amino acids. The V end was cut by 11 bases, the J end by 3 bases, with 18 bases between. Germline V CDR1 and CDR2: ENHRY, SYGVKD. CDR3 nucleotide sequence: TGTGCCGCCGGCCAGGGCGGTACGACAGATACGCAGTATTTT. As protein: CAAGQGGTTDTQYF.

The chain carries TRBV6-2 or TRBV6-3 and TRBJ2-6; no definite D call. Germline values: CDR1 MNHEY, CDR2 SVGEGT. CDR3 length: 14 amino acids. V was trimmed by 4 bases and J by 0 bases, leaving 4 bases between them. CDR3 sequence (DNA): TGTGCCAGCAGTTGGTTCTCTGGGGCCAACGTCCTGACTTTC. Translating it yields CASSWFSGANVLTF.

The chain is built from TRBV7-9 and TRBJ2-1, with D possibly matching TRBD2 (6 bases). The V end was cut by 2 bases, the J end by 8 bases, with 16 bases between. The CDR3 runs to 15 residues. Per germline, CDR1 SEHNR and CDR2 FQNEAQ (reference sequence). This CDR3 reads CASSLLGDSDYEQFF. As DNA, the CDR3 is TGTGCCAGCAGCTTACTTGGGGACTCTGACTATGAGCAGTTCTTC.

There are a few counts of this clonotype. CDR3 residues: CASSVRGLAGVDEQFF. The CDR3 region has the DNA TGCGCCAGCAGCGTACGGGGACTAGCGGGAGTCGATGAGCAGTTCTTC. V is TRBV5-1 and J is TRBJ2-1, with 14 bases identical to TRBD2. Germline-derived CDR1 and CDR2 are SGHRS and YFSETQ. The CDR3 spans 16 residues. V gave up 4 bases and J gave up 8 bases; unmatched junction bases: 8.